This TCR beta chain emerged from a study of blood T cell repertoires in COVID-19. Whole-study context: T cells, B-cell-depleted T cells, or PBMCs supplied cDNA or gDNA.

Per the original data handling: Counts of nucleated cells, estimated from reference gene primer amplification, were obtained. TCRdb's table, derived via immunoSEQ multiplex PCR, lists solely in-frame clones and lacks some. Clone size and the V and J calls come from that table; the DNA yielded D and trimming. The sample yields over 50,000 clones, just over 85% seen once. Germline V lookup: CDR1 LNHNV, CDR2 YYDKDF (reference sequence). The V end was cut by 1 base, the J end by 2 bases, with 15 bases between. The length of the CDR3 is 16 residues. This clonotype was obtained from a man in his 70s with active COVID-19. The chain couples TRBV15 to TRBJ2-7; a possible D gene is TRBD1 (6 bases). The sequencing sample was made of peripheral blood. The chain's CDR3 is CATSRGGSGVPYEQYF. CDR3 nucleotide sequence: TGTGCCACCAGCAGAGGGGGGTCAGGGGTTCCCTACGAGCAGTACTTC.